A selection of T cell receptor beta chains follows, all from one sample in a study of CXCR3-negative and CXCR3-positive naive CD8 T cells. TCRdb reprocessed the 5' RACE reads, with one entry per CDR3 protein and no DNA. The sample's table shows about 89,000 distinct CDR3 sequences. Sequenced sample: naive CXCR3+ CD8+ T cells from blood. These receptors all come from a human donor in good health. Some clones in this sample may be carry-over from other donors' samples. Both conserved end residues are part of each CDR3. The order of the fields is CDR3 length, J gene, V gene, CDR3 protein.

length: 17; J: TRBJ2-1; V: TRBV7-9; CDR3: CASSPPLSGSSYNEQFF
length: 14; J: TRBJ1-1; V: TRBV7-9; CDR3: CASRPGQENTEAFF
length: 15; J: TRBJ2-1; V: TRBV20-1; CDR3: CSARGLAGVGNEQFF
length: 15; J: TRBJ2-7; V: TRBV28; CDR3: CASSFDREVIREQYF
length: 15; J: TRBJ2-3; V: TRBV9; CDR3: CASSAHGTRDYSLDF
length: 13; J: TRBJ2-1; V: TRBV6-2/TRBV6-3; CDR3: CASGRTGTDEQFF
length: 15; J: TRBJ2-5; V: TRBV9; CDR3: CASSVWGTIGETQYF
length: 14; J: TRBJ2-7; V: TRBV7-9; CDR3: CASSLVGDSYEQYF
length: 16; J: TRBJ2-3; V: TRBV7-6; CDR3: CASSSEVAGYTDTQYF
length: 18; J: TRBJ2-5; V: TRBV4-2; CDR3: CASSQEYGTSFNGETQYF
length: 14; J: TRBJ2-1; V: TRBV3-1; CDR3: CASSSTSGDNEQFF
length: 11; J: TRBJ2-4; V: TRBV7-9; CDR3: CASIVSGIQYF
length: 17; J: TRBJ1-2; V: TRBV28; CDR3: CASSFSQGASANYGYTF
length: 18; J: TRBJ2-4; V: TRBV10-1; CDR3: CASSGEAGGYPAKNIQYF
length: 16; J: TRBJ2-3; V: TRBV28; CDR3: CASSLRPLSNTDTQYF
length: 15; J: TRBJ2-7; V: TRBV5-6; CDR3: CASSNMGQGVGEQYF
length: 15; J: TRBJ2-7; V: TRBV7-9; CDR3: CASSLGDRDLSEQYF
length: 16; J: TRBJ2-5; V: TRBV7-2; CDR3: CASSARDRNLKETQYF
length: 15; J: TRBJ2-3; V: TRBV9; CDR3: CASSDRIRATDTQYF
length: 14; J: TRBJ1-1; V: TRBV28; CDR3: CASREVIMNTEAFF
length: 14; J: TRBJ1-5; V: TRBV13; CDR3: CASSLGGTNQPQHF
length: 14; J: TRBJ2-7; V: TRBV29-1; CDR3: CSVVRGRAVSEQYF
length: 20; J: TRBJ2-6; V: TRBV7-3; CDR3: CASSPRPTRDSYSGANVLTF
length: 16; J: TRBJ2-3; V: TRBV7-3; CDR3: CASSLNPDSHTDTQYF
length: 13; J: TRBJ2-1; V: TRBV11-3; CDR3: CASLGENYNEQFF
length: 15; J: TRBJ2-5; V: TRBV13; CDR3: CASVQRGGMQETQYF